The T cell receptor beta chain described here comes from a study of blood T cells in healthy people across ages. Study conclusions and caveats: Naive T cell percentage and TCR beta diversity correlated strongly. PBMCs that were unsorted prevented a conclusive naive versus antigen-experienced comparison.

Germline V CDR1 and CDR2: DFQATT, SNEGSKA (reference sequence). The CDR3 is 14 amino acids. Healthy individuals of Caucasian origin from Russia, aged about 6 to 95, served as donors. Donors each provided 8 to 10 milliliters of peripheral blood. Points on this clonotype: Its target is unknown. Given a much more abundant clone one base away, this may be a read error.

Together with a sample-barcoded 5' primer, a J-beta primer mix was included in a second PCR lasting about 7 to 11 cycles. TCRdb analysed the 5' RACE reads with MiXCR anew, one entry per CDR3 protein. The data hold around 900,000 distinct CDR3 sequences, with roughly 50% observed a single time. The origin of this receptor is a woman aged 55-70 years in good health. The chain recombines TRBV20-1 with TRBJ1-2; the D gene is possibly TRBD1 (6 bases). The sequenced material came from blood. DNA of the CDR3: TGCAGTGCTATCTCACCGGGGGCAGGCTATGGCCACACCTTC. This encodes CSAISPGAGYGHTF.